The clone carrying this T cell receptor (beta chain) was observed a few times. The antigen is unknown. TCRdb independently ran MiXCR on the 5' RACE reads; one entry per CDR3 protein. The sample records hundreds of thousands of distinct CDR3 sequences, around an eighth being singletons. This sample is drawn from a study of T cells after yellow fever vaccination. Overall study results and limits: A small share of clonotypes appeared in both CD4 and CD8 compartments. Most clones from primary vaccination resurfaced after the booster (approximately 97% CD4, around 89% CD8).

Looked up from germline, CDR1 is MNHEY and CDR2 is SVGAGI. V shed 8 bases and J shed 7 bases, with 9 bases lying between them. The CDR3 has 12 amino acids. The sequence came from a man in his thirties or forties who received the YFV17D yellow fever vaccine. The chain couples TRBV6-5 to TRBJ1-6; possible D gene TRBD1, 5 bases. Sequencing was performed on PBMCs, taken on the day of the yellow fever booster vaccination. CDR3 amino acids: CASGRGNSPLHF. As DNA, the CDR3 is TGTGCCAGCGGGAGGGGAAATTCACCCCTCCACTTT.